These 14 T cell receptor beta chains were all obtained from the same sample, sequenced in a study of cytomegalovirus exposure and HLA in healthy donors (dated by TCRdb to about 2017). Libraries came from the immunoSEQ multiplex PCR assay. A mixture of 60 forward primers for TCR Vbeta segments and 13 reverse primers for TCR Jbeta segments was used in the multiplex PCR. TCRdb took this table from immuneACCESS and kept in-frame rearrangements with V and J called. Such tables lack part of the clones; where checked against another copy, unresolved V genes explain under half of the gap, and the rest is unexplained. The sample yields over 85,000 clones; about 74% were counted once. The ten largest clones add up to less than 8.5% of the sample. The sequencing input was PBMCs. The receptors originated from a female donor in good health and CMV-seronegative.

The gene calls are TRBV19 and TRBJ2-7; 7 nucleotides match TRBD2. Germline V gene sequence: CDR1 LNHDA, CDR2 SQIVND (reference sequence). The CDR3 spans 14 residues. Trimming cost V 3 bases and J 2 bases; bases outside gene matches: 4. For the CDR3, the DNA is TGTGCCAGTAGTATGCGGGAGCGAACCTACGAGCAGTACTTC. Translating gives CASSMRERTYEQYF.

The chain combines TRBV15 with TRBJ2-7; TRBD1 is a possible D gene (5 bases). V was pared by 5 bases and J by 5 bases, with 22 bases between. Germline loops: CDR1 LNHNV, CDR2 YYDKDF (reference sequence). The CDR3 loop spans 16 amino acids. The CDR3 sequence is CATSPRQYPMPNEQYF. The CDR3 DNA is TGTGCCACCAGCCCACGACAGTACCCTATGCCGAACGAGCAGTACTTC.

This chain links TRBV27 with TRBJ1-1, with 8 positions matching TRBD1. In germline, CDR1 is MNHEY, CDR2 SMNVEV (reference sequence). The CDR3 contains 14 residues. V shed 5 bases and J 1 base; nucleotides not matched to a gene: 3. CDR3 residues: CASSQDRGNTEAFF. The CDR3 DNA reads as TGTGCCAGCAGTCAAGACAGGGGGAACACTGAAGCTTTCTTT.

The V call is TRBV7-9, the J call TRBJ1-1; 8 bases line up with TRBD1. Losses at the gene ends were 2 bases for V and 9 bases for J; bases not matched to a gene: 2. Looked up from germline, CDR1 is SEHNR and CDR2 is FQNEAQ (reference sequence). This CDR3 comprises 12 residues. CDR3 loop: CASSLPGGKAFF. CDR3 nucleotide sequence: TGTGCCAGCAGCTTACCAGGGGGCAAAGCTTTCTTT. The full variable domain, with the rest looked up from reference TRBV7-9 and TRBJ1-1, is DTGVSQNPRHKITKRGQNVTFRCDPISEHNRLYWYRQTLGQGPEFLTYFQNEAQLEKSRLLSDRFSAERPKGSFSTLEIQRTEQGDSAMYLCASSLPGGKAFFGQGTRLTVV.

The chain links TRBV19 to TRBJ2-3, with a tentative D call TRBD1 (5 bases). This CDR3 has 15 residues. Germline-derived CDR1 and CDR2 are LNHDA and SQIVND (reference sequence). V dropped 4 bases and J dropped 9 bases, with 20 bases sitting between them. Written as DNA, the CDR3 is TGTGCCAGTAGTAATCCCTATCAGGGCCTAATCACGCAGTATTTT. As protein: CASSNPYQGLITQYF.

Here the CDR3 reads CASSLLRTSIRYEQYF. Written as DNA, the CDR3 is TGTGCCAGCAGCTTATTAAGGACTAGCATTCGGTACGAGCAGTACTTC. The chain joins TRBV7-2 to TRBJ2-5; 8 bases map to TRBD2. Judging by the DNA end, TRBJ2-7 fits better; the J call may be wrong. This CDR3 spans 16 amino acids. Germline lookup yields CDR1 SGHTA and CDR2 FQGNSA.

This chain uses TRBV15 with TRBJ1-1; unclear D gene. The CDR3 consists of 14 residues. The germline CDR1 and CDR2 sequences are LNHNV and YYDKDF (reference sequence). V lost 1 base to trimming and J lost 1 base, with 7 bases between them. The CDR3 DNA is TGTGCCACCAGCAGAGGGTACGGGAACACTGAAGCTTTCTTT. Its protein is CATSRGYGNTEAFF.

This clone occurred a few times. The chain has TRBV5-4 and TRBJ1-2; D ambiguous. Germline CDR1 reads SGHNT; CDR2 reads YYREEE (reference sequence). This CDR3 comprises 15 residues. Trimming shortened V by 3 bases and J by 6 bases, and 18 bases separated the two germline ends. CDR3 sequence reads: CASSSGGRTIHGYTF. DNA for the CDR3: TGTGCCAGCAGCTCAGGTGGCAGAACGATCCATGGCTACACCTTC.

This clone was seen a few times. The V call is TRBV9, the J call TRBJ2-2; D ambiguous. This CDR3 spans 13 amino acids. Germline V CDR1 and CDR2: SGDLS, YYNGEE. The ends were cut back, 0 bases at V and 5 bases at J, with 5 bases in the middle. The CDR3 bases are TGTGCCAGCAGCGTAGCGGTAACCGGGGAGCTGTTTTTT. Its translation is CASSVAVTGELFF.

The rearrangement uses TRBV19 and TRBJ2-2, with D maybe TRBD1 (5 bases). Germline values: CDR1 LNHDA, CDR2 SQIVND (reference sequence). The V gene lost 4 bases and the J gene lost 6 bases, with 12 bases spanning the gap. The CDR3 sequence is 14 residues long. The CDR3 DNA reads TGTGCCAGTAGTACTGGGGCCGTCCCCGGGGAGCTGTTTTTT. Translation gives CASSTGAVPGELFF.

The sample holds a few counts of this clone. The V call is TRBV6-6, the J call TRBJ1-2; 8 bases are shared with TRBD1. Germline-derived CDR1 and CDR2 are MNHNY and SVGAGI (reference sequence). With V trimmed by 6 bases and J by 4 bases, 4 bases remained unmatched. This CDR3 region has 13 residues. The DNA of the CDR3 is TGTGCCAGCAGCCATGGACAGGGCTATGGCTACACCTTC. Amino acids: CASSHGQGYGYTF.

V gene TRBV6-5 combines with J gene TRBJ2-5; 8 bases are a match to TRBD2. Germline trimming cut 0 bases from V and 3 bases from J; bases unmatched to any gene: 6. Per the germline V gene, CDR1 is MNHEY and CDR2 is SVGAGI. This CDR3 spans 16 amino acids. The CDR3 sequence is CASSYSSAAGEETQYF. DNA of the CDR3: TGTGCCAGCAGTTACTCCTCGGCAGCGGGGGAAGAGACCCAGTACTTC.

This clone was observed a handful of times. The chain combines TRBV5-1 with TRBJ2-7; perhaps TRBD1 as D (6 bases). The germline V gene has CDR1 SGHRS and CDR2 YFSETQ. Trimming stripped 0 bases from V and 7 bases from J, with 17 bases between. The CDR3 totals 15 residues. CDR3 region: CASSLVARGRLEQYF. CDR3 DNA: TGCGCCAGCAGCTTGGTTGCCAGGGGCCGCTTGGAGCAGTACTTC.

The chain has TRBV5-6 and TRBJ2-7; 7 bases align to TRBD2. V shed 0 bases and J 3 bases; nucleotides not matched to a gene: 6. Germline V gene data show CDR1 as SGHDT and CDR2 as YYEEEE. The CDR3 loop spans 15 amino acids. The CDR3 here is CASSLVSGTVYEQYF. The CDR3 coding sequence is TGTGCCAGCAGCTTGGTAAGCGGGACCGTCTACGAGCAGTACTTC.